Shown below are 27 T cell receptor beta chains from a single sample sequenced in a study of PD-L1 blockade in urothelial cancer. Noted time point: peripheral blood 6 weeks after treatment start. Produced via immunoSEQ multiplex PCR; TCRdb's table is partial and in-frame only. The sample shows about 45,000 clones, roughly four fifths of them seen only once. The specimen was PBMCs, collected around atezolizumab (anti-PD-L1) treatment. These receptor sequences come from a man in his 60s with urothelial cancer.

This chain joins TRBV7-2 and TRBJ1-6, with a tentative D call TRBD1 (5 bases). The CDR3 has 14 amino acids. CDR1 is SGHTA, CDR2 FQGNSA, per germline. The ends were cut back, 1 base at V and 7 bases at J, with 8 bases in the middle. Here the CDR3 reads CASSLGGDNSPLHF. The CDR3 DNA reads TGTGCCAGCAGCTTAGGCGGGGACAATTCACCCCTCCACTTT.

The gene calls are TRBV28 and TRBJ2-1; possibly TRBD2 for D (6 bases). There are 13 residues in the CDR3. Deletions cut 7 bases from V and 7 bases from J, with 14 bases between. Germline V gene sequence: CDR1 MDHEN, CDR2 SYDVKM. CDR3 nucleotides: TGTGCCAGCACCTTGGAGGGGTGGAATGAGCAGTTCTTC. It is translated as CASTLEGWNEQFF.

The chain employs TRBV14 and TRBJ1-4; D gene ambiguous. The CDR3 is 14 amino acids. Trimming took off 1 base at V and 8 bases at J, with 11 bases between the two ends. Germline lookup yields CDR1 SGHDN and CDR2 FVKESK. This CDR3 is CASSQARPREKLFF. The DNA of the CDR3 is TGTGCCAGCAGCCAAGCCAGGCCCCGCGAAAAACTGTTTTTT.

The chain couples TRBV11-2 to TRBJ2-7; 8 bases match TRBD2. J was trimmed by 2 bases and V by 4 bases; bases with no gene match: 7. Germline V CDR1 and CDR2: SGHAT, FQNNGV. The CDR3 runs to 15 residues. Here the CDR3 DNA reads TGTGCCAGCAGCTCCCTAAGCGGGGGACCCTACGAGCAGTACTTC. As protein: CASSSLSGGPYEQYF. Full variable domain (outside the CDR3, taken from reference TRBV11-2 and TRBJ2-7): EAGVAQSPRYKIIEKRQSVAFWCNPISGHATLYWYQQILGQGPKLLIQFQNNGVVDDSQLPKDRFSAERLKGVDSTLKIQPAKLEDSAVYLCASSSLSGGPYEQYFGPGTRLTVT.

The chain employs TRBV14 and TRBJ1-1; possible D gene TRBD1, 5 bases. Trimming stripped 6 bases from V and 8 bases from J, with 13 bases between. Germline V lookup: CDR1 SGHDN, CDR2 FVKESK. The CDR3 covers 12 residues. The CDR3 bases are TGTGCCAGCAGACCTATGGGGGGGGAAGCTTTCTTT. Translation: CASRPMGGEAFF.

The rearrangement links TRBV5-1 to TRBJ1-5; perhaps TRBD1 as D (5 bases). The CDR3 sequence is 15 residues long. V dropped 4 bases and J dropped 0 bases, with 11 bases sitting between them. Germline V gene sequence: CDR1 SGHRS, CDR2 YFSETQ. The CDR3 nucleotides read TGCGCCAGCAGCCTGGACAATTATAGCAATCAGCCCCAGCATTTT. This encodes CASSLDNYSNQPQHF.

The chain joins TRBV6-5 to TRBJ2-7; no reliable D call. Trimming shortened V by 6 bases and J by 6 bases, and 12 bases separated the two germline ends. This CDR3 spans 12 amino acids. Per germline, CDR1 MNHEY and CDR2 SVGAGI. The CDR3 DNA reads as TGTGCCAGCAGAACCCCAGGCTTCGAGCAGTACTTC. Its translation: CASRTPGFEQYF.

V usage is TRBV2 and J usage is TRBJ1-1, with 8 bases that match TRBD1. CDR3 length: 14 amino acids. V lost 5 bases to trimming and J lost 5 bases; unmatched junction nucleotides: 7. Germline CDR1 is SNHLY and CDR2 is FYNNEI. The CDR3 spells CASSFDRGETEAFF. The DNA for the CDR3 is TGTGCCAGCAGTTTTGACAGGGGTGAGACTGAAGCTTTCTTT.

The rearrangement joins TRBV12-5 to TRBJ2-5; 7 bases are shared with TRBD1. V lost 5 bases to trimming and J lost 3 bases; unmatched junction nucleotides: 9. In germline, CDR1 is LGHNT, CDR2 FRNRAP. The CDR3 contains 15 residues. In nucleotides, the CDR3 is TGTGCTAGTGGTCTACGACAGGGCTTAAAAGAGACCCAGTACTTC. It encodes CASGLRQGLKETQYF. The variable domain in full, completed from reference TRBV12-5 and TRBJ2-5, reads DARVTQTPRHKVTEMGQEVTMRCQPILGHNTVFWYRQTMMQGLELLAYFRNRAPLDDSGMPKDRFSAEMPDATLATLKIQPSEPRDSAVYFCASGLRQGLKETQYFGPGTRLLVL.

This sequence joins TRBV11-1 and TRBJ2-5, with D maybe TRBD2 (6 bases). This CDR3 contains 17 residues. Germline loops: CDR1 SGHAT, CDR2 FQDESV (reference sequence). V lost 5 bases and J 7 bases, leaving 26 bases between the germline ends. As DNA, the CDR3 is TGTGCCAGCAGCCAACCCCGGGGTAGCGGCGATGGTGGGACCCAGTACTTC. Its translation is CASSQPRGSGDGGTQYF.

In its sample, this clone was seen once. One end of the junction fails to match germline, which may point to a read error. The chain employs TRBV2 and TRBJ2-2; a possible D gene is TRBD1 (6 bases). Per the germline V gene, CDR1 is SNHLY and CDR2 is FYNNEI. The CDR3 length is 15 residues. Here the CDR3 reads CASSEMGANSGELFF. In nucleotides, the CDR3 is TGTGCCAGCAGTGAGATGGGGGCGAACAGCGGGGAGCTGTTTTTT.

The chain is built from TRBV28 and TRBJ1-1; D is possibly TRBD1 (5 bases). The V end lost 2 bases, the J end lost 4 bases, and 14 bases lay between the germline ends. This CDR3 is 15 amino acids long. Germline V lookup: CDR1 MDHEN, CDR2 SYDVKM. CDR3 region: CASSLHKPGGTEAFF. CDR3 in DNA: TGTGCCAGCAGTTTACATAAGCCCGGGGGCACTGAAGCTTTCTTT.

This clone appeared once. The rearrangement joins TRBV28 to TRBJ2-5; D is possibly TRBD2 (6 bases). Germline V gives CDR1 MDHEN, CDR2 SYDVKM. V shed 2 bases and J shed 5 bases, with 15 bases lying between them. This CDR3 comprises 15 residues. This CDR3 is CASSLAGRGVETQYF. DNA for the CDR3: TGTGCCAGCAGTTTAGCGGGAAGGGGAGTGGAGACCCAGTACTTC.

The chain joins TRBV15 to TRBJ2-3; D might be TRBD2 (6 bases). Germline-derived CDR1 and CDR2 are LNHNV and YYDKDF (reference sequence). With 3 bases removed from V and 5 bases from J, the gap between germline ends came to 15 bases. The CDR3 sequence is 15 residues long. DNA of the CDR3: TGTGCCACCAGCAGGGAGGGTAGGGGTGGAGATACGCAGTATTTT. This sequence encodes CATSREGRGGDTQYF.

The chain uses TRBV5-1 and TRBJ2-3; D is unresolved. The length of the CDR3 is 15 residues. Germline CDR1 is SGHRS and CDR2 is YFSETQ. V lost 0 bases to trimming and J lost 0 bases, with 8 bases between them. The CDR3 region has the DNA TGCGCCAGCAGCTTGGACAGAACCAGCACAGATACGCAGTATTTT. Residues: CASSLDRTSTDTQYF.

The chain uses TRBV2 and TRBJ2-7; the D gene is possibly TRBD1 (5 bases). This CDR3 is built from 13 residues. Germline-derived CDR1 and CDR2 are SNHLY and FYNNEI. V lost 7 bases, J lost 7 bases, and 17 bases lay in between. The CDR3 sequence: CASTSGQLGEQYF. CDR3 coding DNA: TGTGCCAGCACCTCAGGACAACTTGGTGAGCAGTACTTC.

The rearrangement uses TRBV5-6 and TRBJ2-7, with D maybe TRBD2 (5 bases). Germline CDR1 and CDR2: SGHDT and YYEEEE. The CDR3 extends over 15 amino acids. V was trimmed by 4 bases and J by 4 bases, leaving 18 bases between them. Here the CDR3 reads CASSRPGFLDYEQYF. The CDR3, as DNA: TGTGCCAGCAGCCGGCCGGGGTTCTTAGATTACGAGCAGTACTTC.

The CDR3: CASRVQGADTEAFF. CDR3 DNA sequence: TGTGCCAGCAGGGTCCAGGGGGCAGACACTGAAGCTTTCTTT. The J gene is TRBJ1-1, the V gene TRBV5-4; 8 bases agree with TRBD1. The length of the CDR3 is 14 residues. V gave up 5 bases and J gave up 3 bases; unmatched junction bases: 6. Per the germline V gene, CDR1 is SGHNT and CDR2 is YYREEE (reference sequence).

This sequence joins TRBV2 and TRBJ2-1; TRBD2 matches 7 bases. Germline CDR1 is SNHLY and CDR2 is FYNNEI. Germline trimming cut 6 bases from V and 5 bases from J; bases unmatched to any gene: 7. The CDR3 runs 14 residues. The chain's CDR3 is CASRSGNAHNEQFF. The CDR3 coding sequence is TGTGCCAGCAGGAGCGGGAACGCACACAATGAGCAGTTCTTC.

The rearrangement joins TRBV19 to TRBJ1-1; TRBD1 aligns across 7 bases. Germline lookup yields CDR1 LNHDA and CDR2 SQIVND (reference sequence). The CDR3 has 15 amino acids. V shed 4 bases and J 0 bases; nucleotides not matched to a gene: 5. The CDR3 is CASSSDRAVNTEAFF. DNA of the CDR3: TGTGCCAGTAGTAGCGACAGGGCCGTGAACACTGAAGCTTTCTTT. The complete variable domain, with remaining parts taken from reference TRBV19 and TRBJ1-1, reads DGGITQSPKYLFRKEGQNVTLSCEQNLNHDAMYWYRQDPGQGLRLIYYSQIVNDFQKGDIAEGYSVSREKKESFPLTVTSAQKNPTAFYLCASSSDRAVNTEAFFGQGTRLTVV.

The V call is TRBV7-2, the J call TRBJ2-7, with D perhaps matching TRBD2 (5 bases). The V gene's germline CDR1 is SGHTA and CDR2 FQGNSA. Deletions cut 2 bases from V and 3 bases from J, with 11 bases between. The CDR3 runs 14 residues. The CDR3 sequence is CASSLSDSFYEQYF. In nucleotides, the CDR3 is TGTGCCAGCAGCTTATCGGACTCCTTCTACGAGCAGTACTTC.

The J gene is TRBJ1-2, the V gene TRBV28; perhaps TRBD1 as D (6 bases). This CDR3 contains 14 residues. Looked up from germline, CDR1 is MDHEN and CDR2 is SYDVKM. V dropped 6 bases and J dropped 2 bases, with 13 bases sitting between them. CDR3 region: CASSGGAGNYGYTF. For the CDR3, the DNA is TGTGCCAGCAGCGGGGGGGCAGGCAACTATGGCTACACCTTC.

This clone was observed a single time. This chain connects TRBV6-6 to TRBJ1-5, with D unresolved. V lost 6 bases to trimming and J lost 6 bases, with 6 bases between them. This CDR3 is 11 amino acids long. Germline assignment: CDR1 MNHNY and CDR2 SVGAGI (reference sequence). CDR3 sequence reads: CASSSGQPQHF. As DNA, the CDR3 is TGTGCCAGCAGCTCGGGTCAGCCCCAGCATTTT.

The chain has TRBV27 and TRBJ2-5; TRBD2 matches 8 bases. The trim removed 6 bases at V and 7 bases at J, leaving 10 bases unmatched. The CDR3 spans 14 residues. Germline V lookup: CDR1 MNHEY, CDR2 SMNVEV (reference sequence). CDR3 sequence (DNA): TGTGCCAGCAGGCCGGGACTAGACCGTGGGACCCAGTACTTC. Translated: CASRPGLDRGTQYF.

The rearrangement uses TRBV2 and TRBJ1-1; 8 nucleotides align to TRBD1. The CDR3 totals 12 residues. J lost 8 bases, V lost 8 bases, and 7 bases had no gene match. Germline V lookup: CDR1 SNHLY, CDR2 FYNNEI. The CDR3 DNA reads TGTGCCAGCCAGGACAGGGAATACGAAGCTTTCTTT. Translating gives CASQDREYEAFF.

In DNA, the CDR3 is TGTGCCAGCAGTTACGGGGAAGAGGGTTCACCCCTCCACTTT. Residues: CASSYGEEGSPLHF. The V call is TRBV6-5, the J call TRBJ1-6; D is uncertain. The V end was cut by 2 bases, the J end by 9 bases, with 11 bases between. CDR1 and CDR2 (germline): MNHEY, SVGAGI. The CDR3 sequence is 14 residues long.

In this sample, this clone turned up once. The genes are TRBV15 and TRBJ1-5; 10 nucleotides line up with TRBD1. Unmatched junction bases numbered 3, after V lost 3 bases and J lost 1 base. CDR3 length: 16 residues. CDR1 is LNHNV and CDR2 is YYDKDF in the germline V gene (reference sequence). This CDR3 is CATSSGDRGSNQPQHF. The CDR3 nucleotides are TGTGCCACCAGCAGCGGGGACAGGGGAAGCAATCAGCCCCAGCATTTT.